This record covers a single T cell receptor beta chain. Its specificity is unknown. The study enrolled healthy HIV-negative adults without recent acute infections or vaccinations as donors. Assay execution proceeded at the deep level. Here immunoSEQ multiplex PCR was the method, and the copy in TCRdb shows in-frame clones only, minus some. The repertoire includes some 490,000 clones, approximately 78% of them detected once, and more than 10% sits in the top ten. This record belongs to a study of shared clonotypes between healthy human individuals. The length of the CDR3 is 15 residues. Germline assignment: CDR1 MNHEY and CDR2 SMNVEV (reference sequence). Deletions cut 3 bases from V and 3 bases from J, with 12 bases between. The study, taken as a whole, reports: Only a few donors were included, so the genetic and exposure-history diversity represented was limited.

The material sequenced was PBMCs. This rearrangement joins TRBV27 to TRBJ2-1; D is unresolved. The TCR sequence derives from a woman aged 35 to 49 in good health. Some clones in this sample may be carry-over from other donors' samples. The CDR3 protein is CASSFRPGGYNEQFF. The DNA for the CDR3 is TGTGCCAGCAGTTTTCGCCCGGGTGGCTACAATGAGCAGTTCTTC.